The next 12 T cell receptor beta chains were all read from a single sample in a study of T cells in localized non-small cell lung cancer. Profiled with immunoSEQ multiplex PCR; TCRdb holds only in-frame clones, not every one. The data show 1,500 to 2,000 clones, roughly 27% seen once. Here the sequenced sample was normal lung tissue next to the tumor, taken before any cancer treatment. All receptors come from an older male donor with stage II lung adenocarcinoma.

The V gene is TRBV6-8, the J gene TRBJ2-1, with D possibly called TRBD1 or TRBD2 (5 bases each). V shed 2 bases and J shed 7 bases, with 9 bases lying between them. The germline CDR1 and CDR2 sequences are MNHGY and SAAAGT. The CDR3 has 13 amino acids. In nucleotides, the CDR3 is TGTGCCAGCAGTTACGGTGAGGGGAATGAGCAGTTCTTC. Translated, it gives CASSYGEGNEQFF.

The genes are TRBV16 and TRBJ1-2; D is undetermined. Germline V lookup: CDR1 KGHSY, CDR2 FQNENV. V shed 4 bases and J shed 4 bases, with 16 bases lying between them. The CDR3 has 15 amino acids. CDR3 coding DNA: TGTGCCAGCAGCCCCTCTTCGCTACCTCGCTATGGCTACACCTTC. This codes for CASSPSSLPRYGYTF.

Relative to its sample, this clone is medium-sized. The genes are TRBV11-3 and TRBJ2-7, with 10 positions matching TRBD2. The CDR3 loop spans 14 amino acids. V was pared by 8 bases and J by 6 bases, with 10 bases of the junction left unmatched. Germline CDR1 SGHNT, CDR2 YENEEA. CDR3 region: CASWVSGGASEQYF. CDR3 nucleotides: TGTGCCAGCTGGGTCAGCGGGGGGGCAAGCGAGCAGTACTTC.

The chain links TRBV10-2 to TRBJ1-6; D ambiguous. Looked up from germline, CDR1 is WSHSY and CDR2 is SAAADI. The CDR3 consists of 12 residues. V was trimmed by 3 bases and J by 8 bases, leaving 5 bases between them. CDR3 bases: TGCGCCAGCAGTGACGGAGATTCACCCCTCCACTTT. Translation gives CASSDGDSPLHF.

The V gene is TRBV6-8, the J gene TRBJ1-2; 8 bases map to TRBD1. The germline gives CDR1 MNHGY, CDR2 SAAAGT. The CDR3 has 17 residues. Trimming at V came to 6 bases and at J to 8 bases, leaving 20 bases not matched to a gene. The CDR3 DNA follows: TGTGCCAGCAGACCCACACAGGGGGTCCCGACCCATGGCGGCTACACCTTC. It yields the protein CASRPTQGVPTHGGYTF.

This clone has more than one count but fewer than ten. DNA of the CDR3: TGTGCCAGCAGCTCGGCCCCTATAGCGGGGGGGCTCATGGTGGAGCTGTTTTTT. Translation gives CASSSAPIAGGLMVELFF. The rearrangement links TRBV9 to TRBJ2-2, with 11 positions matching TRBD2. With 4 bases clipped from V and 10 bases from J, the junction kept 18 bases outside the gene matches. CDR1 is SGDLS, CDR2 YYNGEE, per germline. The CDR3 is 18 amino acids.

The genes are TRBV11-3 and TRBJ2-7; 8 nucleotides match TRBD2. Germline V gene data show CDR1 as SGHNT and CDR2 as YENEEA. The trim removed 5 bases at V and 3 bases at J, leaving 6 bases unmatched. This CDR3 region has 14 residues. The CDR3 nucleotides read TGTGCCAGCAGCCCACGGGGGGGACACTACGAGCAGTACTTC. Encoded protein: CASSPRGGHYEQYF.

This clone has only a few counts. The chain couples TRBV11-3 to TRBJ1-4; D unresolved. Looked up from germline, CDR1 is SGHNT and CDR2 is YENEEA. V gave up 4 bases and J gave up 11 bases, with 17 bases separating them. There are 14 residues in the CDR3. The CDR3 is CASSYDHPPGKLFF. CDR3 coding DNA: TGTGCCAGCAGCTACGACCACCCGCCGGGGAAACTGTTTTTT.

The CDR3 nucleotides are TGTGCCAGCAGCCCTGGTAGCGGACCCTACGAGCAGTACTTC. Translating it yields CASSPGSGPYEQYF. The rearrangement uses TRBV6-8 and TRBJ2-7; possibly TRBD2 for D (6 bases). Trimming stripped 6 bases from V and 2 bases from J, with 14 bases between. There are 14 residues in the CDR3. Germline CDR1 and CDR2: MNHGY and SAAAGT.

This clone is categorized as large. The chain uses TRBV6-8 and TRBJ1-1; D gene unclear. Between the trimmed V and J ends, which lost 4 bases and 4 bases, there was a span of 7 bases. There are 12 residues in the CDR3. Germline loops: CDR1 MNHGY, CDR2 SAAAGT. CDR3 nucleotides: TGTGCCAGCAGTTCCCCCGGCACTGAAGCTTTCTTT. Translating it yields CASSSPGTEAFF.

This clone was seen a few times. The rearrangement joins TRBV10-2 to TRBJ2-5; 11 bases align to TRBD2. Germline loops: CDR1 WSHSY, CDR2 SAAADI. Trimming took 8 bases from V and 5 from J; bases not matched to a gene: 4. CDR3 length: 13 residues. The CDR3 bases are TGCGCCAGCCTCGGACTAGCGGGTGAGACCCAGTACTTC. Its protein is CASLGLAGETQYF.

In its sample, this clone ranks as hyperexpanded. This rearrangement joins TRBV14 to TRBJ2-1; TRBD1 matches at 12 bases. This CDR3 has 16 residues. With V trimmed by 4 bases and J by 6 bases, 7 bases remained unmatched. Per germline, CDR1 SGHDN and CDR2 FVKESK. The CDR3 coding sequence is TGTGCCAGCAGCCCCTATTCGGGACAGGGGGCCAATGAGCAGTTCTTC. It codes for CASSPYSGQGANEQFF. Together with reference TRBV14 and TRBJ2-1, the CDR3 gives the full variable domain: EAGVTQFPSHSVIEKGQTVTLRCDPISGHDNLYWYRRVMGKEIKFLLHFVKESKQDESGMPNNRFLAERTGGTYSTLKVQPAELEDSGVYFCASSPYSGQGANEQFFGPGTRLTVL.